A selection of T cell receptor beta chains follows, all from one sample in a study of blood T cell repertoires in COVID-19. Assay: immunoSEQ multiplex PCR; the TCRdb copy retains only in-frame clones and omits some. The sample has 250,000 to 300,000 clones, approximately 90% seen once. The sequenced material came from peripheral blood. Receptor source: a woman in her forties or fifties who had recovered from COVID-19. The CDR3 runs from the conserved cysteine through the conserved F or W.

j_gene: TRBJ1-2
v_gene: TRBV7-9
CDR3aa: CASSLGSTGDYGYTF

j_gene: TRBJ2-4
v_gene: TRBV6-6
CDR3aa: CASSLNRGGFLDKNIQYF

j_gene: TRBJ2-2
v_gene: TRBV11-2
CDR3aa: CASSLDPYTGELFF

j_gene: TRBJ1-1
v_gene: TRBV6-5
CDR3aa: CASSLEGGDTEAFF

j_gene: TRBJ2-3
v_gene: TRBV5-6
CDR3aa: CASSKGIYTDTQYF

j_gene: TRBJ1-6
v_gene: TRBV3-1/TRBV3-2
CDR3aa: CASSQAGPNSPLHF

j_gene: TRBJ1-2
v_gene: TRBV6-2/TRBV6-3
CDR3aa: CASSRTGGDYGYTF

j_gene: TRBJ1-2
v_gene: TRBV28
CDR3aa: CASRRQGVNYGYTF

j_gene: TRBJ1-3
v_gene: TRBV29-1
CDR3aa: CSVEVPGAGNTIYF

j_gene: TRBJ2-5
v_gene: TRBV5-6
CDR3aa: CASSLGLRSALQETQYF